A selection of T cell receptor beta chains follows, all from one sample in a study of radiotherapy plus CTLA-4 blockade in lung cancer. Sequencing used immunoSEQ multiplex PCR; TCRdb keeps in-frame clones, though not all of them. The data show about 88,000 clones, approximately 75% seen once. The specimen comprised peripheral blood, sampled from a patient treated with radiotherapy plus ipilimumab. These receptors all come from a human donor with non-small cell lung cancer that progressed on radiotherapy plus ipilimumab. The CDR3 runs from the conserved cysteine through the conserved F or W. D genes are given only for firm matches. Size is stated for part of the rows, as once, few or many counts, or as a class when the clone is expanded.

CASSSTFLGTEAFF TGTGCCAGCAGCTCGACCTTCCTAGGCACTGAAGCTTTCTTT NA TRBJ1-1 NA TRBV7-9
CASSDGQAPTYEQYF TGTGCCAGCAGTGACGGACAGGCGCCCACCTACGAGCAGTACTTC NA TRBJ2-7 TRBD1 TRBV6-1
CASSLEGQGRFF TGTGCCAGCAGCTTGGAGGGACAGGGAAGGTTCTTC NA TRBJ2-1 TRBD1 TRBV5-4
CASSYTGGVLGETQYF TGTGCCAGCAGCTACACAGGGGGGGTCCTAGGGGAGACCCAGTACTTC few TRBJ2-5 NA TRBV11-2
CASSVAGGQDTQYF TGTGCCAGCAGCGTAGCGGGGGGGCAAGATACGCAGTATTTT NA TRBJ2-3 TRBD2 TRBV9
CATSSGATDTQYF TGTGCCACCAGCAGTGGTGCCACAGATACGCAGTATTTT NA TRBJ2-3 NA TRBV15
CASSFVGGQLISGANVLTF TGTGCCAGCTCCTTCGTAGGGGGGCAACTAATCTCTGGGGCCAACGTCCTGACTTTC NA TRBJ2-6 NA TRBV18
CASSYGMVNTEAFF TGTGCCAGCAGTTACGGTATGGTGAACACTGAAGCTTTCTTT NA TRBJ1-1 NA TRBV6-5
CASSYGDISTYEQYF TGTGCCAGCAGTTACGGGGACATCTCAACCTACGAGCAGTACTTC NA TRBJ2-7 NA TRBV6-5
CATSRFFGGDRDTQYF TGTGCCACCAGCAGGTTTTTTGGGGGGGACCGAGATACGCAGTATTTT NA TRBJ2-3 TRBD2 TRBV15